This TCR beta chain comes out of a study of PD-1 blockade in mismatch repair-deficient tumors. Background on the study: Patients had eleven to twelve mismatch repair-deficient cancer types, all previously treated and progressing. Study observations and caveats: After pembrolizumab, tumor-resident clones rose rapidly, then generally contracted before radiologic responses.

Repertoires were generated with immunoSEQ multiplex PCR, while TCRdb's copy carries only in-frame clones and drops some. The data show just under 80,000 clones, with about four fifths seen just once and over 4.5% held by the top ten. The CDR3 covers 14 residues. Germline trimming cut 4 bases from V and 3 bases from J; bases unmatched to any gene: 8. Per the germline V gene, CDR1 is GTSNPN and CDR2 is SVGIG (reference sequence). Every patient had mismatch repair deficiency by PCR or immunohistochemistry. TCRs were sequenced from a few patients responding to pembrolizumab. Points on this clone: Its antigen is undetermined.

The specimen was peripheral blood, collected 44 weeks after starting pembrolizumab. The sequence was obtained from an adult with mismatch repair-deficient cancer. The J gene is TRBJ1-1, the V gene TRBV30, with 7 bases matching TRBD1. The CDR3: CAWNRGDLDTEAFF. The CDR3, as DNA: TGTGCCTGGAACAGGGGAGACTTGGACACTGAAGCTTTCTTT.